The 30 T cell receptor beta chains reported below all come from one sample, sequenced in a study of siplizumab effects on memory and regulatory T cells. Libraries were prepared by immunoSEQ multiplex PCR; TCRdb keeps only in-frame clonotypes and omits some of them. The sample has about 72,000 clones, about 89% seen once. Sequenced sample: CD8+ T cells sorted from blood. The source of these receptors is a human donor in good health.

The chain couples TRBV27 to TRBJ2-2; D ambiguous. The CDR3 length is 12 residues. In germline, CDR1 is MNHEY, CDR2 SMNVEV (reference sequence). The V and J ends lost 3 bases and 4 bases respectively, with 3 bases between them. CDR3 DNA: TGTGCCAGCAGTTTTCGCACCGGGGAGCTGTTTTTT. Its translation: CASSFRTGELFF.

The chain has TRBV2 and TRBJ2-1, with 9 bases fitting TRBD2. Losses at the gene ends were 3 bases for V and 7 bases for J; bases not matched to a gene: 7. CDR3 length equals 15 residues. The germline V gene has CDR1 SNHLY and CDR2 FYNNEI. In nucleotides, the CDR3 is TGTGCCAGCAGTGATGGCGGGGGGGCGAATAATGAGCAGTTCTTC. It codes for CASSDGGGANNEQFF.

The rearrangement joins TRBV7-9 to TRBJ2-1; 8 bases match TRBD2. Germline V gene sequence: CDR1 SEHNR, CDR2 FQNEAQ (reference sequence). Trimming took 5 bases from V and 0 from J; bases not matched to a gene: 9. The CDR3 covers 17 residues. The CDR3 protein is CASSPSGGGSSYNEQFF. The CDR3 nucleotides are TGTGCCAGCAGCCCCTCGGGGGGGGGAAGCTCCTACAATGAGCAGTTCTTC.

J is TRBJ1-1 and V is TRBV6-5; D is unclear. The CDR3 sequence is 14 residues long. V lost 0 bases to trimming and J lost 5 bases, with 10 bases between them. CDR1 and CDR2 from the germline V gene are MNHEY and SVGAGI. This CDR3 reads CASSYSNVGTEAFF. CDR3 nucleotide sequence: TGTGCCAGCAGTTACTCGAACGTAGGGACTGAAGCTTTCTTT.

V is TRBV5-8 and J is TRBJ2-7, with D unclear. The V gene lost 2 bases and the J gene lost 6 bases, with 15 bases spanning the gap. Germline CDR1 SGHTS, CDR2 YDEGEE. This CDR3 contains 14 residues. This CDR3 reads CASSFSVNLGEQYF. In DNA, the CDR3 is TGTGCCAGCAGCTTTTCAGTCAATCTGGGCGAGCAGTACTTC.

V and J are TRBV10-1 and TRBJ2-7, with D unresolved. The ends were cut back, 0 bases at V and 2 bases at J, with 8 bases in the middle. Per germline, CDR1 WNHNN and CDR2 SYGVQD (reference sequence). This CDR3 contains 14 residues. CDR3 DNA sequence: TGCGCCAGCAGTGAGTCACGCGCTACCTACGAGCAGTACTTC. Protein product: CASSESRATYEQYF.

The chain employs TRBV27 and TRBJ2-3; D gene uncertain. Trimming stripped 3 bases from V and 0 bases from J, with 13 bases between. The germline gives CDR1 MNHEY, CDR2 SMNVEV (reference sequence). This CDR3 has 16 amino acids. The CDR3 region is CASSFTQTFSTDTQYF. DNA of the CDR3: TGTGCCAGCAGTTTCACACAGACGTTTAGCACAGATACGCAGTATTTT.

The chain uses TRBV18 and TRBJ2-4; D possibly matches TRBD1 or TRBD2 (5 bases each). Germline CDR1 is KGHSH and CDR2 is LQKENI. The CDR3 sequence is 15 residues long. With 0 bases removed from V and 3 bases from J, the gap between germline ends came to 9 bases. CDR3 coding DNA: TGTGCCAGCTCACCACCTCGGGACCTCAAAAACATTCAGTACTTC. The encoded protein is CASSPPRDLKNIQYF.

The V gene is TRBV13, the J gene TRBJ2-7; D assignment may be TRBD1 or TRBD2 (5 bases each). This CDR3 is built from 14 residues. Germline-derived CDR1 and CDR2 are PRHDT and FYEKMQ (reference sequence). V shed 6 bases and J shed 0 bases, with 12 bases lying between them. CDR3 DNA sequence: TGTGCCAGCAGTTACGCCGGGGCCTCCTACGAGCAGTACTTC. Translation: CASSYAGASYEQYF.

The chain uses TRBV10-3 and TRBJ2-2; 8 bases map to TRBD1. Unmatched junction bases numbered 8, after V lost 4 bases and J lost 7 bases. Germline CDR1 reads ENHRY; CDR2 reads SYGVKD. This CDR3 is built from 15 residues. This CDR3 is CAISALQGASGELFF. The DNA of the CDR3 is TGTGCCATCAGTGCTCTTCAGGGGGCAAGCGGGGAGCTGTTTTTT.

This clone was found a few times. The chain carries TRBV6-5 and TRBJ1-2; D is undetermined. V was clipped by 2 bases and J by 3 bases, with 10 bases between them. The CDR3 has 14 amino acids. Germline assignment: CDR1 MNHEY and CDR2 SVGAGI. CDR3 DNA: TGTGCCAGCAGTTACAACAACAATGACTATGGCTACACCTTC. Translation: CASSYNNNDYGYTF.

The rearrangement links TRBV9 to TRBJ1-4; 9 bases align to TRBD1. Germline CDR1 and CDR2: SGDLS and YYNGEE. This CDR3 has 16 amino acids. V gave up 0 bases and J gave up 7 bases; unmatched junction bases: 7. The CDR3 sequence: CASSVEVGQGREKLFF. The CDR3 region has the DNA TGTGCCAGCAGCGTAGAGGTGGGACAGGGTCGTGAAAAACTGTTTTTT.

On this clone itself: The same CDR3 can be traced to other DNA sequences in this sample. The CDR3 coding sequence is TGTGCCAGCAGCTTGGGAACCACTGAAGCTTTCTTT. Translation: CASSLGTTEAFF. The chain recombines TRBV7-9 with TRBJ1-1, with D unclear. The CDR3 is 12 residues long. CDR1 is SEHNR, CDR2 FQNEAQ, per germline (reference sequence). Trimming removed 3 bases from V and 4 bases from J, with 6 bases in between.

CDR3: CASSPGTVPFYGYTF. The CDR3 DNA sequence: TGTGCCAGTAGTCCAGGGACGGTCCCCTTCTATGGCTACACCTTC. The genes are TRBV19 and TRBJ1-2, with TRBD1 as a possible D gene (5 bases). Germline V lookup: CDR1 LNHDA, CDR2 SQIVND (reference sequence). CDR3 length: 15 amino acids. V lost 5 bases and J lost 4, with 17 bases in between.

The CDR3: CASRSGEGYGYTF. The CDR3 DNA reads as TGTGCCAGCAGGTCAGGTGAGGGATATGGCTACACCTTC. The rearrangement uses TRBV2 and TRBJ1-2, with D unclear. Trimming shortened V by 6 bases and J by 5 bases, and 13 bases separated the two germline ends. Germline CDR1 SNHLY, CDR2 FYNNEI. CDR3 length equals 13 residues.

The rearrangement joins TRBV5-6 to TRBJ1-2; 7 nucleotides agree with TRBD1. The V gene's germline CDR1 is SGHDT and CDR2 YYEEEE. The CDR3 loop spans 15 amino acids. After removal of 0 bases from V and 3 bases from J, the junction contained 5 bases not matched to a gene. CDR3 protein: CASSLGEGGYYGYTF. The CDR3 DNA follows: TGTGCCAGCAGCTTGGGGGAAGGGGGCTACTATGGCTACACCTTC.

The J gene is TRBJ2-1, the V gene TRBV15, with a possible D match to TRBD2 (5 bases). Deletions cut 0 bases from V and 6 bases from J, with 15 bases between. Germline V gene lookup returns CDR1 LNHNV and CDR2 YYDKDF (reference sequence). CDR3 size: 16 residues. The CDR3 DNA is TGTGCCACCAGCAGAGAGGCTAGCATGTTTGTCAATGAGCAGTTCTTC. It specifies CATSREASMFVNEQFF.

The rearrangement uses TRBV19 and TRBJ2-1, with no clear D. There are 13 residues in the CDR3. Germline V gives CDR1 LNHDA, CDR2 SQIVND (reference sequence). Trimming took 1 base from V and 7 from J, leaving 8 bases between them. Here the CDR3 reads CASSIVSRNEQFF. Here the CDR3 DNA reads TGTGCCAGTAGTATAGTTAGTCGGAATGAGCAGTTCTTC. Full variable domain (outside the CDR3, taken from reference TRBV19 and TRBJ2-1): DGGITQSPKYLFRKEGQNVTLSCEQNLNHDAMYWYRQDPGQGLRLIYYSQIVNDFQKGDIAEGYSVSREKKESFPLTVTSAQKNPTAFYLCASSIVSRNEQFFGPGTRLTVL.

The V call is TRBV5-8, the J call TRBJ1-5, with D maybe TRBD1 (6 bases). CDR3 length equals 15 residues. Germline V gene data show CDR1 as SGHTS and CDR2 as YDEGEE. The germline V and J ends were trimmed by 4 bases and 7 bases, with 18 bases remaining between them. CDR3 bases: TGTGCCAGCAGCCTTGTCGGGGGGGCAGAACAGCCCCAGCATTTT. Protein sequence: CASSLVGGAEQPQHF.

This sequence joins TRBV19 and TRBJ2-7; D ambiguous. The CDR3 has 13 amino acids. V was cut by 4 bases and J by 3 bases, with 10 bases left in between. Germline V gene data show CDR1 as LNHDA and CDR2 as SQIVND (reference sequence). The CDR3 region has the DNA TGTGCCAGTAGTACGGGTTTCTTCTACGAGCAGTACTTC. It translates to CASSTGFFYEQYF.

This sequence joins TRBV11-2 and TRBJ2-7; maybe TRBD1 (6 bases). V gave up 8 bases and J gave up 3 bases, with 17 bases separating them. The germline gives CDR1 SGHAT, CDR2 FQNNGV. This CDR3 is 14 amino acids long. CDR3 residues: CASSRQAVIYEQYF. In DNA form, the CDR3 reads TGTGCCAGCTCCCGACAGGCCGTGATCTACGAGCAGTACTTC.

This chain connects TRBV5-5 to TRBJ2-7, with D unresolved. Germline lookup yields CDR1 SGHKS and CDR2 YYEKEE (reference sequence). The CDR3 runs 11 residues. Between the trimmed V and J ends, which lost 3 bases and 4 bases, there was a span of 5 bases. CDR3 protein: CASSWSYEQYF. The CDR3 nucleotides read TGTGCCAGCAGCTGGAGTTACGAGCAGTACTTC.

V and J are TRBV4-1 and TRBJ2-2, with 8 bases fitting TRBD2. J gave up 3 bases and V 0 bases, and 3 bases lay outside the gene matches. The CDR3 has 16 amino acids. Germline loops: CDR1 MGHRA, CDR2 YSYEKL. The CDR3 loop reads CASSQETSDYTGELFF. CDR3 DNA: TGCGCCAGCAGCCAAGAGACTAGCGATTACACCGGGGAGCTGTTTTTT.

This chain links TRBV9 with TRBJ1-2; 7 bases are a match to TRBD1. Germline V gives CDR1 SGDLS, CDR2 YYNGEE. V shed 3 bases, J shed 7 bases, and the junction held 3 bases outside the gene matches. This CDR3 region has 12 residues. This CDR3 reads CASSEGGSGYTF. CDR3 in DNA: TGTGCCAGCAGCGAAGGGGGCAGTGGCTACACCTTC.

The CDR3 is CASSDSAGNGNTIYF. Written as DNA, the CDR3 is TGTGCCAGCAGTGACTCGGCAGGGAATGGAAACACCATATATTTT. The chain is built from TRBV6-4 and TRBJ1-3, with D tentatively TRBD1 (5 bases). The length of the CDR3 is 15 residues. CDR1 is MRHNA and CDR2 is SNTAGT in the germline V gene. Trimming took off 0 bases at V and 3 bases at J, with 9 bases between the two ends.

About this clone itself: With only one base between it and a far larger clone, this is likely a read error. Other DNA sequences in this sample translate to the same CDR3. The chain links TRBV4-1 to TRBJ1-5; TRBD1 might be the D (5 bases). V was trimmed by 1 base and J by 3 bases, leaving 13 bases between them. This CDR3 is 16 amino acids long. Looked up from germline, CDR1 is MGHRA and CDR2 is YSYEKL. The chain's CDR3 is CASSQVSGGNNQPQHF. The CDR3 nucleotides are TGCGCCAGCAGCCAAGTTAGCGGGGGAAACAATCAGCCCCAGCATTTT.

This rearrangement joins TRBV7-9 to TRBJ1-2; TRBD1 might be the D (5 bases). Germline V gene data show CDR1 as SEHNR and CDR2 as FQNEAQ (reference sequence). This CDR3 has 14 amino acids. Trimming stripped 1 base from V and 8 bases from J, with 14 bases between. The CDR3 coding sequence is TGTGCCAGCAGCTTAGTGTGGGGGAATGGGGGCTACACCTTC. This codes for CASSLVWGNGGYTF.

This rearrangement joins TRBV28 to TRBJ2-1; D is tentatively TRBD1 or TRBD2 (5 bases each). CDR1 MDHEN and CDR2 SYDVKM come from the germline V gene. The CDR3 has 17 residues. The V gene lost 5 bases and the J gene lost 4 bases, with 21 bases spanning the gap. The CDR3 sequence is CASSPLPEGILYNEQFF. CDR3 sequence (DNA): TGTGCCAGCAGTCCCCTTCCCGAGGGGATACTTTACAATGAGCAGTTCTTC.

The genes are TRBV27 and TRBJ2-3; D is uncertain. Germline lookup yields CDR1 MNHEY and CDR2 SMNVEV (reference sequence). V was pared by 0 bases and J by 4 bases, with 8 bases between. CDR3 length: 14 amino acids. CDR3 sequence: CASSLSEYPDTQYF. For the CDR3, the DNA is TGTGCCAGCAGTTTATCGGAGTATCCAGATACGCAGTATTTT.

The chain links TRBV2 to TRBJ2-2, with 8 bases lining up with TRBD2. CDR3 size: 15 residues. Germline trimming cut 3 bases from V and 6 bases from J; bases unmatched to any gene: 6. CDR1 and CDR2 from the germline V gene are SNHLY and FYNNEI. The CDR3 DNA reads as TGTGCCAGCAGTGACCCTAGCGGGTACCCCGGGGAGCTGTTTTTT. It encodes CASSDPSGYPGELFF. Based on the CDR3 plus reference TRBV2 and TRBJ2-2, the full variable domain is EPEVTQTPSHQVTQMGQEVILRCVPISNHLYFYWYRQILGQKVEFLVSFYNNEISEKSEIFDDQFSVERPDGSNFTLKIRSTKLEDSAMYFCASSDPSGYPGELFFGEGSRLTVL.